The 26 T cell receptor beta chains given below trace back to one sample, sequenced in a study of blood T cell repertoires in COVID-19 (TCRdb year 2020). Libraries were constructed by the immunoSEQ multiplex PCR assay. TCRdb carries this immuneACCESS record with in-frame sequences only. Its versions omit some clonotypes, under half of them owing to an unresolved V gene in the studies checked, with the rest unexplained. This sample gives a few hundred thousand clones in total; approximately 86% of them show up just once. Around 9.1% of the sample goes to the ten largest clones. Material for sequencing was peripheral blood. Every receptor here comes from a man in his forties or fifties who had recovered from COVID-19.

This chain's CDR3 is CASSKCDRGCTNTGELFF. The CDR3 bases are TGTGCCAGCAGCAAATGCGACAGGGGTTGCACTAACACCGGGGAGCTGTTTTTT. V usage is TRBV21-1 and J usage is TRBJ2-2; the table's D gene call, TRBD1, was not cross checked with the DNA. TRBV21-1 is a known pseudogene. The CDR3 spans 18 residues.

This clone was counted a few times. The gene calls are TRBV7-3 and TRBJ2-1, with D hard to call. Germline-derived CDR1 and CDR2 are SGHTA and FQGTGA. V gave up 5 bases and J gave up 9 bases, with 11 bases separating them. This CDR3 spans 12 amino acids. CDR3 in DNA: TGTGCCAGCAGCACGACCCGCGGTGAGCAGTTCTTC. This gives the protein CASSTTRGEQFF.

CDR3 in amino acids: CASSSQRGASYEQYF. CDR3 nucleotide sequence: TGTGCCAGCAGCTCACAGCGGGGTGCCTCCTACGAGCAGTACTTC. The J gene is TRBJ2-7, the V gene TRBV11-2; 7 positions agree with TRBD2. Germline lookup yields CDR1 SGHAT and CDR2 FQNNGV. This CDR3 region has 15 residues. V shed 4 bases, J shed 0 bases, and the junction held 6 bases outside the gene matches.

The V call is TRBV9, the J call TRBJ2-2; 10 nucleotides match TRBD2. V lost 0 bases and J lost 9; bases outside the gene matches: 5. The CDR3 runs 15 residues. Germline CDR1 is SGDLS and CDR2 is YYNGEE. As DNA, the CDR3 is TGTGCCAGCAGCGTAGTAGCGGGGGGACCCCGGGAGCTGTTTTTT. Its translation is CASSVVAGGPRELFF.

The CDR3 nucleotides read TGTGCTAGTGGTTTGGGACAGGGAAGGAGTAACACCATATATTTT. This gives the protein CASGLGQGRSNTIYF. The gene calls are TRBV12-5 and TRBJ1-3; 7 bases are shared with TRBD1. The germline CDR1 and CDR2 sequences are LGHNT and FRNRAP. The ends lost 1 base at V and 7 bases at J; junction bases unmatched: 7. The CDR3 is 15 residues long.

The chain employs TRBV7-2 and TRBJ2-6; D is possibly TRBD1 (5 bases). Trimming pared 5 bases from V and 0 bases from J, leaving 14 bases between. The CDR3 has 17 residues. Germline lookup yields CDR1 SGHTA and CDR2 FQGNSA. CDR3 DNA sequence: TGTGCCAGCAGCAAACAGGCAGCCCTCTCTGGGGCCAACGTCCTGACTTTC. As protein: CASSKQAALSGANVLTF.

This clone was seen a single time. This chain joins TRBV3-1 (or the pseudogene TRBV3-2) and TRBJ1-2; TRBD1 matches at 7 bases. The CDR3 is made up of 16 amino acids. V shed 2 bases, J shed 10 bases, and the junction held 16 bases outside the gene matches. Germline V gives CDR1 LGHDT, CDR2 YNNKEL (reference sequence). DNA of the CDR3: TGTGCCAGCAGCCAACAACCGGGGACAGCCACTTTAATCTACACCTTC. Its translation is CASSQQPGTATLIYTF.

The J gene is TRBJ1-4, the V gene TRBV4-3, with 9 positions matching TRBD1. The CDR3 extends over 16 amino acids. Trimming removed 1 base from V and 7 bases from J; junction bases left unmatched: 7. CDR1 is LGHNA and CDR2 is YSLEER in the germline V gene. In DNA form, the CDR3 reads TGCGCCAGCAGCCAAGGCGTTGGGACAGGGAGTGAAAAACTGTTTTTT. It specifies CASSQGVGTGSEKLFF.

This chain connects TRBV4-1 to TRBJ2-3; 10 bases line up with TRBD2. The CDR3 runs 17 residues. The germline V gene has CDR1 MGHRA and CDR2 YSYEKL. V shed 7 bases and J 5 bases; nucleotides not matched to a gene: 15. The CDR3, as DNA: TGCGCCAGCAAGCCCCTGGGGGCTAGCGGGAGAGAAGATACGCAGTATTTT. It encodes CASKPLGASGREDTQYF.

The genes are TRBV18 and TRBJ2-5, with 7 positions matching TRBD2. This CDR3 spans 21 amino acids. V was clipped by 3 bases and J by 1 base; unmatched bases: 23. The germline gives CDR1 KGHSH, CDR2 LQKENI. The CDR3 bases are TGTGCCAGCTCACCCCCGGAGTTGGTTGATAGCGGGCCAGCCTTCCAAGAGACCCAGTACTTC. Protein product: CASSPPELVDSGPAFQETQYF. The full variable domain, its missing parts supplied by reference TRBV18 and TRBJ2-5, is NAGVMQNPRHLVRRRGQEARLRCSPMKGHSHVYWYRQLPEEGLKFMVYLQKENIIDESGMPKERFSAEFPKEGPSILRIQQVVRGDSAAYFCASSPPELVDSGPAFQETQYFGPGTRLLVL.

V is TRBV9 and J is TRBJ1-3; D is possibly TRBD1 (5 bases). The length of the CDR3 is 15 residues. With 0 bases removed from V and 0 bases from J, the gap between germline ends came to 7 bases. Germline V gene data show CDR1 as SGDLS and CDR2 as YYNGEE. The CDR3 spells CASSVDGHSGNTIYF. Written as DNA, the CDR3 is TGTGCCAGCAGCGTAGACGGACACTCTGGAAACACCATATATTTT. Full variable domain (outside the CDR3, taken from reference TRBV9 and TRBJ1-3): DSGVTQTPKHLITATGQRVTLRCSPRSGDLSVYWYQQSLDQGLQFLIQYYNGEERAKGNILERFSAQQFPDLHSELNLSSLELGDSALYFCASSVDGHSGNTIYFGEGSWLTVV.

This rearrangement joins TRBV19 to TRBJ2-3, with TRBD2 matching over 7 bases. CDR1 LNHDA and CDR2 SQIVND come from the germline V gene (reference sequence). The CDR3 extends over 16 amino acids. The V gene end was trimmed by 5 bases and the J gene end by 2 bases; junction bases not matched to a gene: 10. The CDR3 region is CASSPTPAGATDTQYF. CDR3 nucleotide sequence: TGTGCCAGTAGTCCCACCCCGGCGGGAGCCACAGATACGCAGTATTTT. The whole variable domain, filled in from reference TRBV19 and TRBJ2-3, reads DGGITQSPKYLFRKEGQNVTLSCEQNLNHDAMYWYRQDPGQGLRLIYYSQIVNDFQKGDIAEGYSVSREKKESFPLTVTSAQKNPTAFYLCASSPTPAGATDTQYFGPGTRLTVL.

This sequence joins TRBV27 and TRBJ2-7; 7 positions agree with TRBD1. Germline lookup yields CDR1 MNHEY and CDR2 SMNVEV (reference sequence). The CDR3 is 13 amino acids. V lost 3 bases, J lost 3 bases, and 2 bases stayed unmatched. CDR3 nucleotides: TGTGCCAGCAGTTTCACAGGGGTCTACGAGCAGTACTTC. This encodes CASSFTGVYEQYF.

This chain joins TRBV11-2 and TRBJ2-1; 7 bases map to TRBD1. The trim removed 8 bases at V and 9 bases at J, leaving 13 bases unmatched. The CDR3 contains 14 residues. Germline CDR1 and CDR2: SGHAT and FQNNGV. As DNA, the CDR3 is TGTGCCAGCGGTAGGGGGCGCAGCTACGGTGAGCAGTTCTTC. It specifies CASGRGRSYGEQFF.

The gene calls are TRBV19 and TRBJ1-5; D unresolved. Trimming removed 4 bases at V and 5 bases at J, with 6 bases between. Germline V CDR1 and CDR2: LNHDA, SQIVND (reference sequence). The CDR3 is made up of 12 amino acids. The CDR3 is CASSTEYQPQHF. CDR3 bases: TGTGCCAGTAGTACGGAGTATCAGCCCCAGCATTTT.

Turning to this clone: Other DNA variants within this sample encode the same CDR3. The rearrangement links TRBV2 to TRBJ1-1, with D maybe TRBD1 (6 bases). The CDR3 runs to 13 residues. The V gene lost 3 bases and the J gene lost 2 bases, with 7 bases spanning the gap. The germline CDR1 and CDR2 sequences are SNHLY and FYNNEI. The CDR3: CASSEDRNTEAFF. CDR3 nucleotides: TGTGCCAGCAGTGAGGACAGAAACACTGAAGCTTTCTTT.

V gene TRBV19 combines with J gene TRBJ2-1; 14 bases match TRBD2. This CDR3 region has 18 residues. With 2 bases clipped from V and 5 bases from J, the junction kept 8 bases outside the gene matches. CDR1 LNHDA and CDR2 SQIVND come from the germline V gene (reference sequence). In DNA form, the CDR3 reads TGTGCCAGTAGTATAACTGGGGTGGGACTAGCGGGGGACAATGAGCAGTTCTTC. Encoded protein: CASSITGVGLAGDNEQFF.

V is TRBV6-6 and J is TRBJ2-7, with 9 bases that match TRBD1. The V segment lost 6 bases and the J segment 3 bases; nucleotides outside the gene matches: 3. CDR1 is MNHNY, CDR2 SVGAGI, per germline (reference sequence). This CDR3 contains 13 residues. In nucleotides, the CDR3 is TGTGCCAGCAGCCGGGACAGGGTCTACGAGCAGTACTTC. This gives the protein CASSRDRVYEQYF.

The chain employs TRBV7-9 and TRBJ2-7, with TRBD2 matching over 9 bases. Germline loops: CDR1 SEHNR, CDR2 FQNEAQ (reference sequence). V shed 3 bases, J shed 1 base, and the junction held 4 bases outside the gene matches. This CDR3 is 15 amino acids long. This CDR3 is CASSLVAGASYEQYF. The CDR3 DNA reads TGTGCCAGCAGCTTGGTAGCGGGGGCATCCTACGAGCAGTACTTC.

The chain combines TRBV11-2 with TRBJ2-7, with D perhaps TRBD1 (6 bases). V lost 5 bases and J 7 bases, leaving 18 bases between the germline ends. CDR1 is SGHAT, CDR2 FQNNGV, per germline. CDR3 size: 14 residues. The CDR3 spells CASSPTGFLREQYF. The CDR3 DNA is TGTGCCAGCAGCCCAACAGGGTTTCTAAGGGAGCAGTACTTC.

The V and J genes are TRBV7-2 and TRBJ2-7; 10 bases match TRBD1. Germline CDR1 reads SGHTA; CDR2 reads FQGNSA. Germline trimming cut 2 bases from V and 0 bases from J; bases unmatched to any gene: 1. The CDR3 is 15 amino acids. Here the CDR3 reads CASSLRTGGSYEQYF. CDR3 DNA sequence: TGTGCCAGCAGCTTAAGGACAGGGGGCTCCTACGAGCAGTACTTC. The complete variable domain, with remaining parts taken from reference TRBV7-2 and TRBJ2-7, reads GAGVSQSPSNKVTEKGKDVELRCDPISGHTALYWYRQSLGQGLEFLIYFQGNSAPDKSGLPSDRFSAERTGGSVSTLTIQRTQQEDSAVYLCASSLRTGGSYEQYFGPGTRLTVT.

The V and J genes are TRBV27 and TRBJ2-7, with D possibly being TRBD1 (6 bases). There are 14 residues in the CDR3. V dropped 8 bases and J dropped 2 bases, with 16 bases sitting between them. Germline-derived CDR1 and CDR2 are MNHEY and SMNVEV (reference sequence). CDR3 DNA sequence: TGTGCCAGCCAAGCCCGACAGGATCCCTACGAGCAGTACTTC. It translates to CASQARQDPYEQYF.

The rearrangement uses TRBV18 and TRBJ2-5; 11 positions agree with TRBD1. The germline CDR1 and CDR2 sequences are KGHSH and LQKENI. This CDR3 region has 16 residues. The V segment lost 3 bases and the J segment 2 bases; nucleotides outside the gene matches: 5. CDR3 loop: CASSPGTGGIQETQYF. DNA for the CDR3: TGTGCCAGCTCACCCGGGACAGGGGGAATACAAGAGACCCAGTACTTC.

This rearrangement joins TRBV28 to TRBJ1-1, with no clear D. This CDR3 spans 12 amino acids. Germline V gene lookup returns CDR1 MDHEN and CDR2 SYDVKM. V lost 3 bases and J 3 bases, leaving 5 bases between the germline ends. The CDR3 DNA reads as TGTGCCAGCAGTTTCTTAGACACTGAAGCTTTCTTT. Translation gives CASSFLDTEAFF.

J is TRBJ2-6 and V is TRBV6-5, with TRBD1 as a possible D gene (6 bases). CDR3 size: 13 residues. CDR1 and CDR2 from the germline V gene are MNHEY and SVGAGI. The ends were cut back, 2 bases at V and 16 bases at J, with 15 bases in the middle. In DNA form, the CDR3 reads TGTGCCAGCAGTTACAAGCCTGACAGGCCACTGACTTTC. Amino acid sequence: CASSYKPDRPLTF.

The rearrangement links TRBV27 to TRBJ1-6; D might be TRBD1 (6 bases). Trimming pared 6 bases from V and 10 bases from J, leaving 13 bases between. This CDR3 contains 13 residues. Germline CDR1 reads MNHEY; CDR2 reads SMNVEV (reference sequence). In DNA, the CDR3 is TGTGCCAGCAGGCAGGGGATGCGATCACCCCTCCACTTT. Translating it yields CASRQGMRSPLHF.